Listed below are T cell receptor beta chains from one sample, sequenced in a study of identifying expanded T cells in peripheral blood. Here immunoSEQ multiplex PCR was the method, and the copy in TCRdb shows in-frame clones only, minus some. The table has 100,000 to 150,000 clones, approximately 86% seen once; the top ten hold 7.5% to 8.5%. The sample was blood. All receptors come from a person aged 18 to 75 in good health. Each CDR3 is given with its conserved first and last residue. The D gene is left open where the match is weak. For some rows the clone size is stated as once, few or many, or as a class when expanded; others skip it.

NA,15,TRBJ2-7,TRBV5-1,TRBD1,TGCGCCAGCAGCTTGGATGGGGACAGACCCTACGAGCAGTACTTC,CASSLDGDRPYEQYF
NA,14,TRBJ2-5,TRBV18,TRBD1,TGTGCCAGCTCACGACCGGGACAGCAAGAGACCCAGTACTTC,CASSRPGQQETQYF
NA,13,TRBJ2-2,TRBV2,NA,TGTGCCAGCAGCCTTAGGGGGTCGGGGGAGCTGTTTTTT,CASSLRGSGELFF
NA,13,TRBJ1-1,TRBV7-2,NA,TGTGCCAGCAGCCTACTACGGGACACCGAAGCTTTCTTT,CASSLLRDTEAFF
NA,13,TRBJ2-1,TRBV5-1,NA,TGCGCCAGCGGCCCAGAAAATATCTATGAGCAGTTCTTC,CASGPENIYEQFF
few,11,TRBJ2-5,TRBV7-6,NA,TGTGCCAGCAGCTTTCAAGAGACCCAGTACTTC,CASSFQETQYF
NA,14,TRBJ2-5,TRBV30,TRBD1,TGTGCCTGGAGTGTAGGACAGGGGGATAGGACCCAGTACTTC,CAWSVGQGDRTQYF
medium-sized,13,TRBJ2-7,TRBV7-3,NA,TGTGCCAGCAGCCTTTCTAGCGACTACGAGCAGTACTTC,CASSLSSDYEQYF
NA,14,TRBJ1-2,TRBV4-3,NA,TGCGCCAGCAGCCGCCTATCTACGGGCTATGGCTACACCTTC,CASSRLSTGYGYTF
NA,15,TRBJ2-5,TRBV2,TRBD1,TGTGCCTCCTCAACTGGGACAGGGTTTGGAGAGACCCAGTACTTC,CASSTGTGFGETQYF
NA,17,TRBJ2-7,TRBV4-1,NA,TGCGCCAGCAGCCAAGGGGCTCAGGGGCGCGTGTGGTACGAGCAGTACTTC,CASSQGAQGRVWYEQYF
once,15,TRBJ2-1,TRBV5-1,TRBD1,TGCGCCAGCAGCTTTCACAGGGGACCAAACAATGAGCAGTTCTTC,CASSFHRGPNNEQFF
NA,11,TRBJ2-1,TRBV2,NA,TGTGCCAGCAGTTTAAGGGGTGAGCAGTTCTTC,CASSLRGEQFF
once,14,TRBJ2-3,TRBV5-1,NA,TGCGCCAGCAGCTTCACCGGGGGCACAGATACGCAGTATTTT,CASSFTGGTDTQYF
NA,15,TRBJ2-1,TRBV2,TRBD2,TGTGCCAGCAGTGGGACTAGCGATTCTTTGGATGAGCAGTTCTTC,CASSGTSDSLDEQFF
NA,16,TRBJ1-4,TRBV6-1,NA,TGTGCCAGCAGAGAAAGGGTGGCAGGGCAAGGGGAAAAACTGTTTTTT,CASRERVAGQGEKLFF
NA,16,TRBJ1-1,TRBV7-8,TRBD1,TGTGCCAGCAGCTTACCTCCCGGACAGGGGAACACTGAAGCTTTCTTT,CASSLPPGQGNTEAFF
NA,14,TRBJ1-1,TRBV28,NA,TGTGCCAGCAGTTTACCCCCCGAGGCGGATAGGGCTTTCTTT,CASSLPPEADRAFF
once,16,TRBJ1-2,TRBV18,NA,TGTGCCAGCTCACCGAGCGGCACAACGACTAACTATGGCTACACCTTC,CASSPSGTTTNYGYTF
few,14,TRBJ2-7,TRBV7-3,TRBD1,TGTGCCAGCAGCATGGGACAGGGGGCCTACGAGCAGTACTTC,CASSMGQGAYEQYF
NA,14,TRBJ2-2,TRBV2,TRBD1,TGTGCCAGCAGTGAGGACAGGGTCATCGGGGAGCTGTTTTTT,CASSEDRVIGELFF
NA,14,TRBJ2-7,TRBV14,NA,TGTGCCAGCAGCCCAAACGCCCCGAATTACGAGCAGTACTTC,CASSPNAPNYEQYF
NA,15,TRBJ1-1,TRBV11-1,NA,TGTGCCAGCAGCTTAGGTGGAGGCGTGAACACTGAAGCTTTCTTT,CASSLGGGVNTEAFF
NA,15,TRBJ2-2,TRBV5-1,NA,TGCGCCAGCAGCCTGGGGACTGTAAACACCGGGGAGCTGTTTTTT,CASSLGTVNTGELFF
NA,13,TRBJ1-4,TRBV19,NA,TGTGCCAGTAGTAACCAGGGAGGGGAAAAACTGTTTTTT,CASSNQGGEKLFF
NA,14,TRBJ2-1,TRBV11-3,NA,TGTGCCAGCAGCTCCCTAGGAACCTACAATGAGCAGTTCTTC,CASSSLGTYNEQFF
NA,15,TRBJ2-7,TRBV14,NA,TGTGCCAGCAGCCCCTGGCGCGAAGCCTACTACGAGCAGTACTTC,CASSPWREAYYEQYF
many,16,TRBJ1-4,TRBV4-3,NA,TGCGCCAGCAGCCAAGGAGGATTTGGGACTAATGAAAAACTGTTTTTT,CASSQGGFGTNEKLFF
once,17,TRBJ2-5,TRBV28,TRBD2,TGTGTCAGCAGTACCGTCCCGGGGGGTAACTATTCAGAGACCCAGTACTTC,CVSSTVPGGNYSETQYF
few,16,TRBJ1-4,TRBV9,TRBD1,TGTGCCAGCAGCGGTACAACAGGGGCAACTAATGAAAAACTGTTTTTT,CASSGTTGATNEKLFF
NA,13,TRBJ2-7,TRBV1,NA,TGCACCAGCAGCCAAGCTTCGTCCTGGGAGCAGTACTTC,CTSSQASSWEQYF
NA,16,TRBJ2-5,TRBV5-1,TRBD1,TGCGCCAGCAGCGGGGGACAGGCAGCCCCCCAAGAGACCCAGTACTTC,CASSGGQAAPQETQYF
few,11,TRBJ1-2,TRBV20-1,NA,TGCAGTGCGGTGGGACCAGAGAGTTACACCTTC,CSAVGPESYTF
NA,12,TRBJ2-1,TRBV28,NA,TGTGCCAGCAGTTTCGGATTTAATGAGCAGTTCTTC,CASSFGFNEQFF
NA,14,TRBJ1-5,TRBV6-5,NA,TGTGCCAGCAGTTCTAAACAGAGCAATCAGCCCCAGCATTTT,CASSSKQSNQPQHF
NA,13,TRBJ2-3,TRBV29-1,TRBD1,TGCAGCGCCCGACAGGGGGCCGGAGATACGCAGTATTTT,CSARQGAGDTQYF
NA,17,TRBJ2-1,TRBV7-2,TRBD1,TGTGCCAGCAGCTTCAACCCGGGCAGGGGGCTATACAATGAGCAGTTCTTC,CASSFNPGRGLYNEQFF
NA,17,TRBJ2-2,TRBV5-1,NA,TGCGCCAGCAGGCCGCGGTGGGACAACTTAAACACCGGGGAGCTGTTTTTT,CASRPRWDNLNTGELFF
NA,14,TRBJ2-2,TRBV10-3,NA,TGTGCCATCAGTGGGACAGGAGGGGCTGGGGAGCTGTTTTTT,CAISGTGGAGELFF
once,17,TRBJ2-6,TRBV5-1,TRBD2,TGCGCCAGCAGCTTAGGACTAGCGGGCTCTGGGGCCAACGTCCTGACTTTC,CASSLGLAGSGANVLTF
once,16,TRBJ2-3,TRBV7-2,TRBD2,TGTGCCAGCACCCTGCGGGTGGGGGGGAGCACAGATACGCAGTATTTT,CASTLRVGGSTDTQYF